The entry below gives a single T cell receptor beta chain sequence along with its context. The data derive from a study of blood T cell repertoires in COVID-19. This CDR3 contains 14 residues. After removal of 4 bases from V and 4 bases from J, the junction contained 5 bases not matched to a gene. Per germline, CDR1 SGHRS and CDR2 YFSETQ. TCRdb's copy holds only in-frame clones and misses some; the assay was immunoSEQ multiplex PCR. The table shows under 250,000 clones, with approximately 82% occurring only once. The clonotype comes from a man between 50 and 59 years old with active or convalescent COVID-19. The chain carries TRBV5-1 and TRBJ2-7; TRBD1 matches 10 bases. Material: peripheral blood. CDR3 coding DNA: TGCGCCAGCAGCGGGACAGGGGATTATTACGAGCAGTACTTC. This sequence encodes CASSGTGDYYEQYF.